The next 6 T cell receptor beta chains were all read from a single sample in a study of technical replicates of blood from a few donors. Clones were sequenced by immunoSEQ multiplex PCR, and TCRdb holds only the in-frame ones, with some missing. The sample shows tens of thousands of clones, 95% of them seen only once. What was sequenced was T cells isolated from PBMCs. The receptors here all came from a human donor in good health.

The CDR3 nucleotides read TGTGCCAGCAGCTTAGAAGTCCGAGGGGGAAGTGGCTACACCTTC. Its protein is CASSLEVRGGSGYTF. The gene calls are TRBV7-9 and TRBJ1-2, with D perhaps matching TRBD1 (6 bases). Per germline, CDR1 SEHNR and CDR2 FQNEAQ (reference sequence). Trimming removed 1 base from V and 7 bases from J, with 16 bases in between. This CDR3 region has 15 residues.

This clone was detected only once. V usage is TRBV6-6 and J usage is TRBJ1-3; 9 bases map to TRBD1. Per the germline V gene, CDR1 is MNHNY and CDR2 is SVGAGI (reference sequence). V dropped 10 bases and J dropped 1; count of bases not matched to a gene: 11. This CDR3 comprises 16 residues. The CDR3 region is CATALPGQGSGNTIYF. DNA for the CDR3: TGTGCCACCGCACTACCCGGACAGGGGTCTGGAAACACCATATATTTT.

This clone has a single count. This chain links TRBV15 with TRBJ2-7; perhaps TRBD1 as D (5 bases). There are 15 residues in the CDR3. CDR1 LNHNV and CDR2 YYDKDF come from the germline V gene (reference sequence). V was clipped by 1 base and J by 1 base, with 11 bases between them. CDR3 in amino acids: CATSRGRVRSYEQYF. CDR3 nucleotide sequence: TGTGCCACCAGCAGAGGCAGGGTACGTTCCTACGAGCAGTACTTC.

This clone was recorded once. The gene calls are TRBV4-1 and TRBJ2-7; TRBD1 aligns across 9 bases. CDR3 length equals 15 residues. The germline V gene has CDR1 MGHRA and CDR2 YSYEKL. With 0 bases clipped from V and 3 bases from J, the junction kept 3 bases outside the gene matches. CDR3 loop: CASSQEGTGIYEQYF. CDR3 in DNA: TGCGCCAGCAGCCAAGAAGGGACAGGGATCTACGAGCAGTACTTC.

This chain uses TRBV2 with TRBJ2-7; D perhaps matches TRBD1 (5 bases). This CDR3 comprises 16 residues. Germline CDR1 is SNHLY and CDR2 is FYNNEI. V was pared by 6 bases and J by 1 base, with 19 bases between. The CDR3, as DNA: TGTGCCAGCAGCCCCGCGGTAAGAAGACAGTCCTACGAGCAGTACTTC. Amino acids: CASSPAVRRQSYEQYF.

The gene calls are TRBV4-1 and TRBJ1-1, with D uncertain. V lost 6 bases and J 7 bases, leaving 18 bases between the germline ends. From germline, CDR1 is MGHRA and CDR2 YSYEKL. The CDR3 sequence is 14 residues long. The CDR3 here is CASSHPRGRDEAFF. CDR3 DNA sequence: TGCGCCAGCAGTCATCCCCGGGGAAGAGATGAAGCTTTCTTT.